This T cell receptor (beta chain) was recorded in a study of cytomegalovirus exposure and HLA in healthy donors (dated by TCRdb to about 2017). Background for the entire study: An earlier analysis of 587 of the donors reported roughly 300 Gb of sequence data and 90 million to 120 million unique TCR beta sequences obtained from roughly 180 million T cells. The study was designed to test whether signatures of past pathogen exposure could be identified by cataloging public T cell receptors. HLA typing included class I and class II loci at four-digit resolution. In the later analysis, no new phenotypic data were used to find candidate immune exposures; instead, reliance was placed on TCR beta sequences and their occurrence across donors. The study used immunosequencing to profile the T cell repertoires of approximately 690 subjects and linked those repertoires to cytomegalovirus serostatus. Donor age, sex, ethnicity and CMV serostatus were collected together with the repertoire data. All discovery cohort repertoires had been generated using a single sequencing platform. In addition to the first cohort of about 650 subjects, a separate validation cohort of 120 different subjects was used. Among about 360 genotyped donors of the cohort, an average of about 240,000 unique TCR beta nucleotide sequences were sequenced per donor, 15% to 20% of them non-productive. Five DR-DQ haplotypes were handled as single units for association and clustering, since linkage in the cohort was strong. A later analysis re-analyzed previously published TCR beta repertoires from approximately 700 donors and added high-resolution HLA genotyping to study TCR occurrence patterns. An early release covering roughly 600 HLA-typed donors comprised about 320 gigabases of sequencing data and roughly 85 million unique TCR sequences. An earlier analysis of roughly 580 of the donors used high-throughput TCR beta sequencing to judge whether each TCR beta V gene segment behaved as functional or pseudogenic. The number of donors typed differed by locus, with about 629-640 for A, B, C, DRB1 and DQB1, 522 for DQA1, under 610 for DPA1, and approximately 470 for DPB1. Of the approximately 400 genotyped donors, 81% were placed in the genetic ancestry cluster associated with self-reported Caucasian donors. To predict cytomegalovirus infection status, the study brought together high-throughput TCR immunosequencing, statistical association of individual TCRs with disease status, and machine learning. A later genetic analysis used genome-wide SNP genotypes for about three fifths of the 666 donors, treating that subset as a discovery cohort.

Library preparation was by the immunoSEQ multiplex PCR assay. The multiplex PCR relied on a mix of 60 forward primers for TCR Vbeta segments and 13 reverse primers for TCR Jbeta segments. The CDR3 region of rearranged TCR beta genes was amplified from genomic DNA by a multiplex PCR assay. The Illumina HiSeq System was used to sequence the amplified TCR beta libraries as 87-base-pair reads. Under the source paper's analysis protocol: A later analysis tallied 70 million to 100 million unique TCR beta chains across the 550 to 850 repertoires, and approximately 11 million of those chains were shared by two or more donors. Raw reads were error-corrected and collapsed into unique sequences with a nearest-neighbor algorithm that merged closely related sequences to remove PCR and sequencing errors. V, D and J gene segments were assigned by aligning CDR3 sequences to IMGT reference sequences. Each retained sequence needed at least a six-nucleotide match to both a V gene segment and a J gene segment. Rearrangements were classified as productive when the CDR3 lacked stop codons and remained in frame with V and J, and all other rearrangements were classified as non-productive. CDR3 was defined by IMGT convention, running from the second conserved V-encoded cysteine to the conserved J-encoded phenylalanine. Sequences without an unambiguous match to a single V gene segment were excluded from the earlier analysis of about 630 of the donors. In an earlier analysis of approximately 590 of the donors, a V segment was called functional when productive rearrangements were above 56.7%, and segregating when the standard deviation between donors exceeded 5%. A statistical classification framework was developed to diagnose cytomegalovirus status using the catalog of TCR beta chain sequences. V and J gene assignment, in a later analysis, came from comparing TCR nucleotide sequences with IMGT/GENE-DB human TR gene sequences. A later analysis assigned CDR3 sequences and most-parsimonious VDJ recombination scenarios with the TCRdist pipeline. In a later analysis, each TCR beta chain was defined by its CDR3 amino acid sequence together with its V-gene family, and reads lacking a unique V-gene family were excluded. As a way to deal with suspected cross-contamination and a sequencing artifact, a later analysis dropped approximately 590 nucleotide sequences that were highly shared and had low generation probability. A later analysis calculated a clonal expansion index for each public chain from normalized within-repertoire ranks of inferred template counts. A later analysis computed generation probabilities with a VDJ recombination model fitted to out-of-frame rearrangements, and checked the results against IGoR. A later analysis scored TCR-TCR, TCR-HLA and TCR-CMV co-occurrence with hypergeometric tests, applying a repertoire-size bias correction to TCR pairs. False discovery rates were estimated in a later analysis by permuting HLA or CMV assignments 20 times. A later analysis grouped co-occurring TCRs with DBSCAN, adding TCRdist sequence similarity when clustering within HLA-allele-positive subsets. For co-occurrence clustering, repertoires with fewer than 30,000 or more than 120,000 public chains were excluded, along with roughly 5 repertoires with anomalous nucleotide sharing. Drawn from immuneACCESS, this table holds only the in-frame rearrangements with V and J called that TCRdb kept. Clones are partly lost; checked studies trace under half to an unresolved V gene and leave the rest unexplained. From that table come the V and J calls and clone size; the DNA was used to work out D and trimming. This sample comprises some 250,000 clones, around 76% of them detected only once. Of the sample, roughly 5% is held by the ten largest clones.

In regard to this clone: No cognate antigen has been identified for it. No much larger clonotype is one base removed from it; base qualities were not supplied.

The investigation overall reported the following: In both the original and validation cohorts, the classifier was reported to diagnose cytomegalovirus status with high specificity and sensitivity. Some IMGT-functional V segments, including TRBV6-2 and TRBV6-3, could not be told apart with the 87-base-pair reads, so those segments were excluded. Immune exposure information for the cohort was limited to CMV serostatus. Because counts were too low, around 18 rarely observed V segments, including chromosome 9 orphons, were left out of the earlier analysis of roughly 600 of the donors. When HLA alleles, especially DR and DQ, strongly co-occurred, TCR associations were difficult to assign to individual alleles. Only TCR beta chains were sequenced in this cohort, and the absence of alpha or paired-chain data limited detectable features. In vitro tests confirmed that a few of the cytomegalovirus-associated TCR beta chains recognize cytomegalovirus antigens. In a later analysis, 15,000 to 20,000 TCR beta sequences were associated with specific HLA alleles at a false discovery rate of 0.05. A later genetic analysis reported fewer N-insertions in productive TCRs among donors in an Asian-associated ancestry cluster than the roughly 700-donor mean. In the study, around 150 TCR beta chains were listed as associated with cytomegalovirus. Most TCR sequences were observed very rarely across donors, whereas some public TCRs were present in many individuals. A further reported finding was that TCR beta sequences accurately predicted the HLA-A and HLA-B alleles for most subjects in the first cohort. According to a later analysis, parvovirus B19, influenza, CMV and Epstein-Barr virus appeared linked to several top co-occurrence clusters. Compared with equally common non-associated chains, HLA-associated TCR beta chains in a later analysis were more clonally expanded and had lower generation probabilities. Linkage disequilibrium might explain the correlated functional status among segregating V segments, but an unknown experimental factor could not be excluded. Most CMV-associated TCR beta chains appeared to be HLA-restricted in a later analysis, and the HLA associations seemed to be driven largely by CMV exposure. In a later analysis, the rate of TCR association differed among HLA loci, with DRB1 alleles having the most associated TCRs and HLA-C alleles having the fewest. A later genetic analysis associated a missense DCLRE1C variant with V-gene and J-gene trimming of TCR beta chains, and an independent cohort replicated the association. According to the authors, the approach could potentially be generalized to other disease states and immunological phenotypes. A cluster of highly shared sequence variants was judged likely to be a technical artifact of the sequencing pipeline. HLA typing was unavailable for some donors at each locus, so association tests used only the typed subset. Broadly in line with IMGT annotations, most TCR beta V segments showed up in productive rearrangements about 90% or about 30% of the time in an earlier analysis of approximately 600 of the donors. The presence/absence analyses assumed that sequencing depth was roughly uniform across donors, and that assumption may not be true.

From the cysteine through the phenylalanine, the CDR3 covers 15 amino acids. Just CDR3 DNA is preserved here, 45 bases in frame from base 1. The junction carries 10 bases between V and J, which are trimmed by 0 bases and 6 bases respectively. Taken from the germline V gene, the CDR1 and CDR2 loops are SGDLS and YYNGEE. The cohort comprised fewer than 700 healthy bone marrow donors. Cohort members were all nominally healthy when sampled, although unrecorded immune exposures were likely present. The donor tested CMV seropositive and was one of the 289 seropositive cohort members. Every donor gave a peripheral blood sample, and the peripheral blood mononuclear cells from that sample were used for TCR beta sequencing. Genomic DNA was extracted from the blood cell samples with the Qiagen DNeasy Blood Extraction Kit.

The sequence was obtained from a woman in her thirties or forties in good health and CMV-seropositive. In this chain, TRBV9 is recombined with TRBJ1-6, and the D gene may be TRBD1, 6 bases matching. Sequences were obtained from PBMCs. The CDR3 sequence is CASSVEPGVNSPLHF. The bases are TGTGCCAGCAGCGTAGAACCAGGGGTTAATTCACCCCTCCACTTT.